This T cell receptor beta chain appears in the sequencing data of a study of T-cell reconstitution after alpha-beta-depleted transplantation in children. V dropped 1 base and J dropped 13 bases, with 16 bases sitting between them. This CDR3 has 13 residues. CDR1 and CDR2 (germline): KGHDR, SFDVKD. Findings of the study overall: There were reportedly several hundred expanded graft clones from which alpha-beta T cells came about two months after transplant. Surviving thymic progenitors and recipient T cells were the source of high TCRbeta diversity at day 60 in some patients.

Unique molecular identifiers were incorporated when the TCRbeta library was constructed. In TCRdb, the PCR reads were re-called with MiXCR into one record per CDR3 protein. The sample lists about 980,000 distinct CDR3 sequences; about 30% were seen once. Comment on this clonotype: As yet, its antigen is unknown.

This sequence was found in a boy younger than two who had a stem cell transplant for SCID, so the T cells may come from the graft donor. V is TRBV24-1 and J is TRBJ2-7, with D maybe TRBD2 (6 bases). Sequences were derived from PBMCs, mostly from graft donor cells, sampled 360 days after TCRalphabeta/CD19-depleted stem cell transplant. The CDR3 is CATSDFPLGGVYF. In nucleotides, the CDR3 is TGTGCCACCAGTGATTTCCCTTTGGGCGGGGTTTACTTC.